This TCR beta chain was profiled in a study of T cells in Graves' hyperthyroidism and ophthalmopathy. Overall study results and limits: From stable hyperthyroidism, ophthalmopathy was separated by a 13 V-J model.

This clonotype was counted ten times or more. What it binds is not known. Researchers took RNA transcripts and amplified the TCR beta CDR3 regions from them. TCR CDR3 underwent first-round RT-PCR with the HTBI primer set. TCRdb called the multiplex PCR reads again in MiXCR, with one record for every CDR3 protein. This sample has hundreds of thousands of distinct CDR3 sequences, with less than 20% found just once. V shed 2 bases and J shed 2 bases, with 13 bases lying between them. This CDR3 contains 15 residues. Germline values: CDR1 SEHNR, CDR2 FQNEAQ (reference sequence). At least 3 on the Clinical Activity Score was recorded for ophthalmopathy patients, who also had NOSPECS grade at least 4 and duration under 3 months.

Specimen: blood. V gene TRBV7-9 combines with J gene TRBJ2-7, with a possible D match to TRBD1 (6 bases). The source is a man aged 40-49 years with Graves' ophthalmopathy. CDR3 bases: TGTGCCAGCAGCTTAAGTCCGGCAGGGGCCTACGAGCAGTACTTC. This encodes CASSLSPAGAYEQYF.